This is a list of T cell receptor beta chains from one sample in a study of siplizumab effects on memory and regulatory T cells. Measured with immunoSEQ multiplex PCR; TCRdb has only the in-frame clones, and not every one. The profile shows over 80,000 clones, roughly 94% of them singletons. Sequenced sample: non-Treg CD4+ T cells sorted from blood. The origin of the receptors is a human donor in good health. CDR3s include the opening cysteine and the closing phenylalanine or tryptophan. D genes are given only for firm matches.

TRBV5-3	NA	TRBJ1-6	CARQSSYNSPLHF
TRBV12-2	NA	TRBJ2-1	CASRLAGGYNEQFF
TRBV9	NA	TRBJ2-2	CASSVSSYTGELFF
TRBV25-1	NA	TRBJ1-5	CASSETGYRQPQHF
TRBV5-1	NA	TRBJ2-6	CASSLGPPSSGANVLTF
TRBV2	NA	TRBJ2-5	CASSEGGVGYGTQYF
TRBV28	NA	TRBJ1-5	CASSSFTGTNQPQHF
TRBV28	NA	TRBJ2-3	CASYVSSTDTQYF
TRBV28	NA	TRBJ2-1	CASSRTGSLPRGEQFF
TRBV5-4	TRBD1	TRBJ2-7	CASSPAGGGYEQYF
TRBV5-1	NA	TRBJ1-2	CASSLNSDGYTF
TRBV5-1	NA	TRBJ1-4	CASSPNPGANEKLFF
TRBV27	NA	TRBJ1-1	CASSSHQRGSFSTEAFF
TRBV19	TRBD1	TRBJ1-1	CASSRQGVAFF
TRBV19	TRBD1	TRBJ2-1	CASSTGTGLHDEQFF
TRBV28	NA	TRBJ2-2	CASWRANTGELFF
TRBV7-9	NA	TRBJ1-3	CASSLGLDNSGNTIYF
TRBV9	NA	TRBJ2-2	CASSVLGHNTGELFF
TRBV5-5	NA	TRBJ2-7	CASSLGQETGEQYF
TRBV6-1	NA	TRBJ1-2	CASSEAPGYGYTF
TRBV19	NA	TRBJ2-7	CASRGTRTPYEQYF
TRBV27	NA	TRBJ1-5	CASRSEGEPQHF
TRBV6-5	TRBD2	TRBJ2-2	CASSYRRGGQIGELFF
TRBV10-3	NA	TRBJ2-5	CAIRRDPVETQYF
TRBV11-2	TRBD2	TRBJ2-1	CASSLRPGLAVSNEQFF
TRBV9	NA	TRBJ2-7	CASSVRRASEQYF
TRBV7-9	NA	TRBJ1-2	CASSPVTASPMGYTF